The clone carrying this T cell receptor beta chain was seen only a few times. As yet, its antigen is unknown. This sample is part of a study of identical twins. General observations from the study: Twins shared beta out-of-frame sequences in excess, but this excess was weaker. A cross-sectional statistical analysis, not follow-up of the same donors, supported the conclusions.

cDNA molecules carried unique molecular identifiers, and template switching added a universal primer site. One entry per CDR3 protein results from TCRdb running MiXCR on the 5' RACE reads. The sample lists 1.5 million or so distinct CDR3 sequences; less than 40% were seen once. Donors uniformly comprised healthy Caucasians. The sequencing input was cord blood. The TCR sequence derives from a newborn girl in good health.

The DNA of the CDR3 is TGTGCCAGCTCCGGGTCGACAGTTAACACTGAAGCTTTCTTT. Residues: CASSGSTVNTEAFF. The chain couples TRBV2 to TRBJ1-1; perhaps TRBD1 as D (5 bases). Germline V gives CDR1 SNHLY, CDR2 FYNNEI. The CDR3 has 14 residues. V dropped 8 bases and J dropped 2 bases, with 15 bases sitting between them.